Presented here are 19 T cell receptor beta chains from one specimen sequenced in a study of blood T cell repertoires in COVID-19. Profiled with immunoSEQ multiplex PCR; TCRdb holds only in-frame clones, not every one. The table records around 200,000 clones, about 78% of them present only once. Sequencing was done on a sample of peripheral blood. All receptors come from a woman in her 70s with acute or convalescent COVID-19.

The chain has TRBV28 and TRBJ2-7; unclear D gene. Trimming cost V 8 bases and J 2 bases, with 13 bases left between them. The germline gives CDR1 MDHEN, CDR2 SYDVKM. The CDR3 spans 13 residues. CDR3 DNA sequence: TGTGCCAGCGGCCCGATAGCTACCTACGAGCAGTACTTC. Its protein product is CASGPIATYEQYF.

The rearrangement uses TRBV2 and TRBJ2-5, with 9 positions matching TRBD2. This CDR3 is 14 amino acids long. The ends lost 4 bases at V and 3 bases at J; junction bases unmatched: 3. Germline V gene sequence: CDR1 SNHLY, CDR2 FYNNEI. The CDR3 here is CASSGGLAEETQYF. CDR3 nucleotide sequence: TGTGCCAGCAGTGGGGGACTAGCAGAAGAGACCCAGTACTTC.

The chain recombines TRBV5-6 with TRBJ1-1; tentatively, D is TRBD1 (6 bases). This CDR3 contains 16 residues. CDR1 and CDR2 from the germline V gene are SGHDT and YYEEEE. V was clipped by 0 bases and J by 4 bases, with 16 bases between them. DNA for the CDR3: TGTGCCAGCAGCTTGGTGGACAGCCTGCCAGGCACTGAAGCTTTCTTT. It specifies CASSLVDSLPGTEAFF.

The CDR3 sequence: CASSHARAETYEQYF. In DNA, the CDR3 is TGTGCCAGCAGCCACGCCAGGGCCGAGACCTACGAGCAGTACTTC. The chain is built from TRBV4-2 and TRBJ2-7, with D maybe TRBD1 (5 bases). Germline CDR1 and CDR2: LGHNA and YNFKEQ. Deletions cut 3 bases from V and 2 bases from J, with 14 bases between. This CDR3 contains 15 residues.

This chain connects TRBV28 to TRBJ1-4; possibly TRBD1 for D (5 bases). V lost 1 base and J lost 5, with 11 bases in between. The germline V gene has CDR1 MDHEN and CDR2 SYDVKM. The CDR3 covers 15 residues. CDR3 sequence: CASSLSQGRNEKLFF. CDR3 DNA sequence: TGTGCCAGCAGTTTATCTCAGGGAAGGAATGAAAAACTGTTTTTT.

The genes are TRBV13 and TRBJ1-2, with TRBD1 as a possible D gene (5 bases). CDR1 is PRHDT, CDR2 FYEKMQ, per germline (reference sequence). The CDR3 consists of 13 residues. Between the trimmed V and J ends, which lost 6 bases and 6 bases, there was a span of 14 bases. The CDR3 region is CASSRGNRDGYTF. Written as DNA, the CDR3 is TGTGCCAGCAGTCGGGGGAATAGGGATGGCTACACCTTC.

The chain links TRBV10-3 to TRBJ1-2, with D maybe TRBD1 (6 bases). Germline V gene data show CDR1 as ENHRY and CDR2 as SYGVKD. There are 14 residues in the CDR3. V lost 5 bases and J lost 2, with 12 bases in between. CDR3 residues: CAISPRQENYGYTF. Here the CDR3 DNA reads TGTGCCATCAGTCCCAGACAGGAAAACTATGGCTACACCTTC.

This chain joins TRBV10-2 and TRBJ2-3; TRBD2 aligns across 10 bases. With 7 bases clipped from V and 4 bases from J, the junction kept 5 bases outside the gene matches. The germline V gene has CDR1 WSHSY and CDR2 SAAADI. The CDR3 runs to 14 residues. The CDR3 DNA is TGCGCCAGCAATATAGCGGGAGGTGCAGATACGCAGTATTTT. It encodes CASNIAGGADTQYF.

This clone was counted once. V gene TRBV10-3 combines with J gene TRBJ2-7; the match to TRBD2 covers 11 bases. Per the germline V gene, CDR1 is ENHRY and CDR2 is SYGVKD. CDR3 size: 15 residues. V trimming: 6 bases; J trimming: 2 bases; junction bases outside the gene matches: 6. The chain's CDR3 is CAIRGSGRGTYEQYF. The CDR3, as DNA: TGTGCCATCAGGGGTAGCGGGAGGGGAACCTACGAGCAGTACTTC.

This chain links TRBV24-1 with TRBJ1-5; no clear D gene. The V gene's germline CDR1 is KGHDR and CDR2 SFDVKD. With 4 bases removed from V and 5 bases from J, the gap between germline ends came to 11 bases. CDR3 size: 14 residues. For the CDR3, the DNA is TGTGCCACCAGTGACCCGGGGAGGGATCAGCCCCAGCATTTT. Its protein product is CATSDPGRDQPQHF.

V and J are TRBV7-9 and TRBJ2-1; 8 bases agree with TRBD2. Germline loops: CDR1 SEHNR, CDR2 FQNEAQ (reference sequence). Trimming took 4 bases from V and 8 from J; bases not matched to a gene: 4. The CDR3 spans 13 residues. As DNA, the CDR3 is TGTGCCAGCAGCTCAAGCGGGAGCGATGAGCAGTTCTTC. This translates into CASSSSGSDEQFF.

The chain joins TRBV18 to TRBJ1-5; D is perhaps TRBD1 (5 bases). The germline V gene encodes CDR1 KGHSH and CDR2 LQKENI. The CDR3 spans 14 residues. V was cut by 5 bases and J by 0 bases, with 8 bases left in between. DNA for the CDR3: TGTGCCAGCTCAGAGACAGATAGCAATCAGCCCCAGCATTTT. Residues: CASSETDSNQPQHF.

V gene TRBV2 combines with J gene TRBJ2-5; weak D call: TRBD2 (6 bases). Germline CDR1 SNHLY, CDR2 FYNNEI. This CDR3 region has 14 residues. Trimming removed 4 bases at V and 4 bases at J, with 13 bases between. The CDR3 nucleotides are TGTGCCAGCAGTGTCCGGGGGTGGCGAGAGACCCAGTACTTC. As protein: CASSVRGWRETQYF.

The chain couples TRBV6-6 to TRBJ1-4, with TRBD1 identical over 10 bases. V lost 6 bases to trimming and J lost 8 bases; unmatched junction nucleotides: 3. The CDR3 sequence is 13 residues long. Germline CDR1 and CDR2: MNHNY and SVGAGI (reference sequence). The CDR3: CASRDRGLEKLFF. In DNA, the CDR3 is TGTGCCAGCAGGGACAGGGGGTTGGAAAAACTGTTTTTT.

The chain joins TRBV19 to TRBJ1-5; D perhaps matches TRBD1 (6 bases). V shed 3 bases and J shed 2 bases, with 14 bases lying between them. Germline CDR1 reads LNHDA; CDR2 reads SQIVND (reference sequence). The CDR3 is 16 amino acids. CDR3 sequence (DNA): TGTGCCAGTAGTATTTCAGGGGCGCGGGGCAATCAGCCCCAGCATTTT. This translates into CASSISGARGNQPQHF. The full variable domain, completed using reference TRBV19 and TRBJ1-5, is DGGITQSPKYLFRKEGQNVTLSCEQNLNHDAMYWYRQDPGQGLRLIYYSQIVNDFQKGDIAEGYSVSREKKESFPLTVTSAQKNPTAFYLCASSISGARGNQPQHFGDGTRLSIL.

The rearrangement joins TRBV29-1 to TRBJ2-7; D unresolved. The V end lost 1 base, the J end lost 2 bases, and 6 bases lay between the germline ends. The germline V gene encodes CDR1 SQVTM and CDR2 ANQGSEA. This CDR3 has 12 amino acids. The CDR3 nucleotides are TGCAGCGTTGAAGTGCGAACCTACGAGCAGTACTTC. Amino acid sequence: CSVEVRTYEQYF.

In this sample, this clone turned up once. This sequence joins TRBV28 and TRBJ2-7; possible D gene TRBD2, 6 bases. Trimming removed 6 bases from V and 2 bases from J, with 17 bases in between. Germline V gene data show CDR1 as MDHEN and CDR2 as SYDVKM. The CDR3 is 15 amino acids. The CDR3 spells CASSRPGTSTYEQYF. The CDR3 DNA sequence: TGTGCCAGCAGCCGCCCCGGGACTTCAACCTACGAGCAGTACTTC.

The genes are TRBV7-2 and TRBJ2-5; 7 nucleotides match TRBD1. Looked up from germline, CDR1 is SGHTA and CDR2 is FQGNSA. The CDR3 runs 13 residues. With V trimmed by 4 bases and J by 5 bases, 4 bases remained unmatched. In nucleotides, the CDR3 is TGTGCCAGCAGCTCCGACAGGGAGGAGACCCAGTACTTC. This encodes CASSSDREETQYF. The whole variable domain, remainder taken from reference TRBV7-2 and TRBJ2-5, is GAGVSQSPSNKVTEKGKDVELRCDPISGHTALYWYRQSLGQGLEFLIYFQGNSAPDKSGLPSDRFSAERTGGSVSTLTIQRTQQEDSAVYLCASSSDREETQYFGPGTRLLVL.

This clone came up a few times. DNA for the CDR3: TGTGCCAGCAGCCCGTTTTCAACTAATGAAAAACTGTTTTTT. Amino acid sequence: CASSPFSTNEKLFF. V is TRBV7-8 and J is TRBJ1-4; D not certain. Germline V CDR1 and CDR2: SGHVS, FQNEAQ. The V end was cut by 5 bases, the J end by 0 bases, with 7 bases between. The CDR3 loop spans 14 amino acids.